Listed below are T cell receptor beta chains from one sample, sequenced in a study of a mutant IDH1 vaccine in newly diagnosed glioma. These receptors are not linked to any known antigen. The repertoire was sequenced with immunoSEQ multiplex PCR; TCRdb's copy has only in-frame clones and lacks some. The sample has about 51,000 clones, approximately 78% seen once; the top ten hold 1.8%. Material: PBMCs, obtained from a glioma patient whose treatment included an IDH1 peptide vaccine. Source of these receptors: a woman between 40 and 50 years old with glioma. CDR3s include the opening cysteine and the closing phenylalanine or tryptophan. D genes are given only for firm matches. A row's size may be missing; if present it is once, few, many or a size class.

D gene: NA
J gene: TRBJ1-4
CDR3 length: 13
clone size: NA
V gene: TRBV2
CDR3 DNA: TGTGCCACCTACCCAGGGCCCAATGAAAAACTGTTTTTT
CDR3 protein: CATYPGPNEKLFF

D gene: NA
J gene: TRBJ2-7
CDR3 length: 12
clone size: NA
V gene: TRBV6-5
CDR3 DNA: TGTGCCAGCAAGGGCAGCTCCTACGAGCAGTACTTC
CDR3 protein: CASKGSSYEQYF

D gene: TRBD1
J gene: TRBJ2-1
CDR3 length: 14
clone size: NA
V gene: TRBV10-3
CDR3 DNA: TGTGCCATCAGTGAGTCGGACAGGGACAATGAGCAGTTCTTC
CDR3 protein: CAISESDRDNEQFF

D gene: NA
J gene: TRBJ1-4
CDR3 length: 14
clone size: NA
V gene: TRBV4-1
CDR3 DNA: TGCGCCAGCAGCCAAGCCGGGGTGAATGAAAAACTGTTTTTT
CDR3 protein: CASSQAGVNEKLFF

D gene: TRBD1
J gene: TRBJ1-2
CDR3 length: 12
clone size: NA
V gene: TRBV2
CDR3 DNA: TGTGCCAGCACCGGGACAGGGGATGGCTACACCTTC
CDR3 protein: CASTGTGDGYTF

D gene: NA
J gene: TRBJ2-3
CDR3 length: 16
clone size: once
V gene: TRBV6-1
CDR3 DNA: TGTGCCAGCAGTGATGTCGCTCCCCCTAGCACAGATACGCAGTATTTT
CDR3 protein: CASSDVAPPSTDTQYF

D gene: NA
J gene: TRBJ1-2
CDR3 length: 13
clone size: NA
V gene: TRBV9
CDR3 DNA: TGTGCCAGCAGTCAGCAGGGTGGGTATGGCTACACCTTC
CDR3 protein: CASSQQGGYGYTF

D gene: NA
J gene: TRBJ1-5
CDR3 length: 15
clone size: few
V gene: TRBV5-8
CDR3 DNA: TGTGCCAGCAGCGCCGGACAGTTTAGCAATCAGCCCCAGCATTTT
CDR3 protein: CASSAGQFSNQPQHF

D gene: TRBD1
J gene: TRBJ2-7
CDR3 length: 12
clone size: once
V gene: TRBV7-9
CDR3 DNA: TGTGCCAGCAGCCACAGGGGGCGCGAGCAGTACTTC
CDR3 protein: CASSHRGREQYF

D gene: NA
J gene: TRBJ2-5
CDR3 length: 13
clone size: NA
V gene: TRBV14
CDR3 DNA: TGTGCCAGCAGCCAAGAACATGGGGAGACCCAGTACTTC
CDR3 protein: CASSQEHGETQYF

D gene: NA
J gene: TRBJ1-5
CDR3 length: 9
clone size: NA
V gene: TRBV9
CDR3 DNA: TGTGCCAGCGGTGAGCCCCAGCATTTT
CDR3 protein: CASGEPQHF

D gene: TRBD1
J gene: TRBJ2-2
CDR3 length: 14
clone size: once
V gene: TRBV6-4
CDR3 DNA: TGTGCCAGCAGGCAACAGGGGGCCTCGGGGGAGCTGTTTTTT
CDR3 protein: CASRQQGASGELFF

D gene: TRBD1
J gene: TRBJ2-2
CDR3 length: 17
clone size: NA
V gene: TRBV18
CDR3 DNA: TGTGCCAGCTCACCCCTTCATGGGACAGGGGGAACCGGGGAGCTGTTTTTT
CDR3 protein: CASSPLHGTGGTGELFF

D gene: NA
J gene: TRBJ2-7
CDR3 length: 14
clone size: NA
V gene: TRBV7-2
CDR3 DNA: TGTGCCAGCACCCCGCCCCGGTATCCCTACGAGCAGTACTTC
CDR3 protein: CASTPPRYPYEQYF

D gene: NA
J gene: TRBJ1-2
CDR3 length: 12
clone size: NA
V gene: TRBV9
CDR3 DNA: TGTGCCAGCAGCGTAGGCAGGGATGGCTACACCTTC
CDR3 protein: CASSVGRDGYTF

D gene: TRBD1
J gene: TRBJ1-2
CDR3 length: 16
clone size: NA
V gene: TRBV4-1
CDR3 DNA: TGCGCCAGCAGCCAAGCAGACAGGGGCTGGAACTATGGCTACACCTTC
CDR3 protein: CASSQADRGWNYGYTF

D gene: NA
J gene: TRBJ2-3
CDR3 length: 12
clone size: NA
V gene: TRBV5-1
CDR3 DNA: TGCGCCAGCAGCTTTGGGCGGGATACGCAGTATTTT
CDR3 protein: CASSFGRDTQYF

D gene: NA
J gene: TRBJ2-1
CDR3 length: 16
clone size: NA
V gene: TRBV11-2
CDR3 DNA: TGTGCCAGCAGCCCCGTCGGGGGGCCGATATACAATGAGCAGTTCTTC
CDR3 protein: CASSPVGGPIYNEQFF

D gene: TRBD1
J gene: TRBJ2-3
CDR3 length: 15
clone size: NA
V gene: TRBV11-2
CDR3 DNA: TGTGCCAGCAGGTCCACGAGGGGGCGCGCAGATACGCAGTATTTT
CDR3 protein: CASRSTRGRADTQYF

D gene: NA
J gene: TRBJ2-1
CDR3 length: 15
clone size: NA
V gene: TRBV30
CDR3 DNA: TGTGCCTGGAATATGGGGGTTAGGATTGGGAATGAGCAGTTCTTC
CDR3 protein: CAWNMGVRIGNEQFF

D gene: NA
J gene: TRBJ2-5
CDR3 length: 13
clone size: NA
V gene: TRBV5-4
CDR3 DNA: TGTGCCAGCAGCTTCGTTGGAGGGGAGACCCAGTACTTC
CDR3 protein: CASSFVGGETQYF

D gene: NA
J gene: TRBJ1-2
CDR3 length: 15
clone size: NA
V gene: TRBV7-8
CDR3 DNA: TGTGCCAGCAGCTTATATCTGTCCGGGAACTATGGCTACACCTTC
CDR3 protein: CASSLYLSGNYGYTF

D gene: NA
J gene: TRBJ1-1
CDR3 length: 17
clone size: NA
V gene: TRBV27
CDR3 DNA: TGTGCCAGCAGTTTATATAGGGGTGGAGGATTGAACACTGAAGCTTTCTTT
CDR3 protein: CASSLYRGGGLNTEAFF

D gene: TRBD1
J gene: TRBJ1-2
CDR3 length: 13
clone size: NA
V gene: TRBV15
CDR3 DNA: TGTGCCACCACCCTGGGACAGGGAAGTGGCTACACCTTC
CDR3 protein: CATTLGQGSGYTF

D gene: NA
J gene: TRBJ1-1
CDR3 length: 13
clone size: few
V gene: TRBV6-5
CDR3 DNA: TGTGCCAGCAGTTACTCGGAGAACACTGAAGCTTTCTTT
CDR3 protein: CASSYSENTEAFF

D gene: NA
J gene: TRBJ2-3
CDR3 length: 11
clone size: NA
V gene: TRBV9
CDR3 DNA: TGTGCCAGCAGCGACACAGATACGCAGTATTTT
CDR3 protein: CASSDTDTQYF

D gene: TRBD1
J gene: TRBJ2-2
CDR3 length: 15
clone size: NA
V gene: TRBV5-1
CDR3 DNA: TGCGCCAGCAGCTTGATGACAGGGGGCAATGGGGAGCTGTTTTTT
CDR3 protein: CASSLMTGGNGELFF

D gene: NA
J gene: TRBJ1-1
CDR3 length: 13
clone size: once
V gene: TRBV19
CDR3 DNA: TGTGCCAGTAGTATAGATGTTGATACTGAAGCTTTCTTT
CDR3 protein: CASSIDVDTEAFF

D gene: NA
J gene: TRBJ2-2
CDR3 length: 13
clone size: NA
V gene: TRBV6-5
CDR3 DNA: TGTGCCAGCAGTTACCCGGGGACCGGGGAGCTGTTTTTT
CDR3 protein: CASSYPGTGELFF

D gene: NA
J gene: TRBJ2-2
CDR3 length: 13
clone size: NA
V gene: TRBV29-1
CDR3 DNA: TGCAGCGTCAGGGGGGTCGATACCGGGGAGCTGTTTTTT
CDR3 protein: CSVRGVDTGELFF

D gene: TRBD1
J gene: TRBJ1-5
CDR3 length: 15
clone size: few
V gene: TRBV27
CDR3 DNA: TGTGCCAGCAGCCCGGACAGGGGGAACAATCAGCCCCAGCATTTT
CDR3 protein: CASSPDRGNNQPQHF

D gene: TRBD2
J gene: TRBJ2-5
CDR3 length: 16
clone size: once
V gene: TRBV5-5
CDR3 DNA: TGTGCCAGCAGCCCAGGACTAGCGGGGCTTCAAGAGACCCAGTACTTC
CDR3 protein: CASSPGLAGLQETQYF

D gene: NA
J gene: TRBJ2-5
CDR3 length: 14
clone size: NA
V gene: TRBV15
CDR3 DNA: TGTGCCACCAGCAGAGAGGGGCAGCAAGAGACCCAGTACTTC
CDR3 protein: CATSREGQQETQYF

D gene: TRBD1
J gene: TRBJ1-1
CDR3 length: 15
clone size: NA
V gene: TRBV7-9
CDR3 DNA: TGTGCCAGCAGCTTACAAGGACAGGGCGGGACTGAAGCTTTCTTT
CDR3 protein: CASSLQGQGGTEAFF

D gene: NA
J gene: TRBJ1-1
CDR3 length: 13
clone size: NA
V gene: TRBV9
CDR3 DNA: TGTGCCAGCAGCGTAGACCCGGGCCATGAAGCTTTCTTT
CDR3 protein: CASSVDPGHEAFF

D gene: NA
J gene: TRBJ2-2
CDR3 length: 15
clone size: NA
V gene: TRBV6-5
CDR3 DNA: TGTGCCAGCAGCCTCAACTGGGGGTCCACCGGGGAGCTGTTTTTT
CDR3 protein: CASSLNWGSTGELFF

D gene: TRBD2
J gene: TRBJ2-3
CDR3 length: 16
clone size: NA
V gene: TRBV4-3
CDR3 DNA: TGCGCCAGCAGCCAAGGGCTAGCGGGGAGCACAGATACGCAGTATTTT
CDR3 protein: CASSQGLAGSTDTQYF

D gene: NA
J gene: TRBJ1-4
CDR3 length: 14
clone size: NA
V gene: TRBV10-3
CDR3 DNA: TGTGCCATATCCCAAACGGAGGGTGGTGAAAAACTGTTTTTT
CDR3 protein: CAISQTEGGEKLFF

D gene: NA
J gene: TRBJ1-1
CDR3 length: 12
clone size: NA
V gene: TRBV7-2
CDR3 DNA: TGTGCCAGCAGCCGGGACCAGGGCACAGCTTTCTTT
CDR3 protein: CASSRDQGTAFF

D gene: NA
J gene: TRBJ2-1
CDR3 length: 14
clone size: NA
V gene: TRBV4-3
CDR3 DNA: TGCGCCAGCAGCCAAGAAAGGCCTGCAAGTGAGCAGTTCTTC
CDR3 protein: CASSQERPASEQFF

D gene: NA
J gene: TRBJ1-3
CDR3 length: 12
clone size: once
V gene: TRBV5-1
CDR3 DNA: TGCGCCAGCAGCTGGGGGTCGGACACCATATATTTT
CDR3 protein: CASSWGSDTIYF

D gene: NA
J gene: TRBJ2-2
CDR3 length: 16
clone size: NA
V gene: TRBV25-1
CDR3 DNA: TGTGCCAGCAGTGAAGCCCGGCAGGGAAGGGCCGGGGAGCTGTTTTTT
CDR3 protein: CASSEARQGRAGELFF

D gene: NA
J gene: TRBJ1-1
CDR3 length: 14
clone size: few
V gene: TRBV9
CDR3 DNA: TGTGCCAGCAGCGTAGCTCTGGGGGTGAGCCGAGCTTTCTTT
CDR3 protein: CASSVALGVSRAFF

D gene: NA
J gene: TRBJ2-1
CDR3 length: 17
clone size: NA
V gene: TRBV4-3
CDR3 DNA: TGCGCCAGCAGCCAAGACGACGAGCGGATCTCCTACAATGAGCAGTTCTTC
CDR3 protein: CASSQDDERISYNEQFF

D gene: TRBD2
J gene: TRBJ2-1
CDR3 length: 16
clone size: NA
V gene: TRBV5-6
CDR3 DNA: TGTGCCAGCAGCTTGGAGGCTAGCGGTGGCTACAATGAGCAGTTCTTC
CDR3 protein: CASSLEASGGYNEQFF

D gene: NA
J gene: TRBJ2-3
CDR3 length: 14
clone size: NA
V gene: TRBV30
CDR3 DNA: TGTGCCTGTGAGGGGGGGGCGCTCACAGATACGCAGTATTTT
CDR3 protein: CACEGGALTDTQYF

D gene: NA
J gene: TRBJ1-1
CDR3 length: 15
clone size: NA
V gene: TRBV6-1
CDR3 DNA: TGTGCCAGCAGTGAAGCGGGTGCCGGGAACACTGAAGCTTTCTTT
CDR3 protein: CASSEAGAGNTEAFF

D gene: NA
J gene: TRBJ2-3
CDR3 length: 15
clone size: NA
V gene: TRBV2
CDR3 DNA: TGTGCCAGCAGAACCATAATGGGGAGCACAGATACGCAGTATTTT
CDR3 protein: CASRTIMGSTDTQYF